The rows below give T cell receptor beta chains drawn from one sample of a study of shared clonotypes between healthy human individuals. The protocol was immunoSEQ multiplex PCR, while the TCRdb copy is restricted to in-frame clones and leaves out a portion. The sample yields about 2 million clones, roughly 95% seen once. Sequencing used naive CD8+ T cells sorted from blood. Source of these receptors: a man between 18 and 35 years old in good health. The CDR3 runs from the conserved cysteine through the conserved F or W. A D gene is named only where the DNA matches it firmly. Clone size, where shown, is once, few, many, or a class for clones that have expanded.

CDR3aa: CASSVDPGYGYTF; CDR3nt: TGTGCCAGCAGCGTAGATCCAGGCTATGGCTACACCTTC; j_gene: TRBJ1-2; d_gene: .; v_gene: TRBV9; abundance: few
CDR3aa: CASSLEVAGGQETQYF; CDR3nt: TGTGCCAGCAGCTTAGAGGTAGCGGGGGGCCAAGAGACCCAGTACTTC; j_gene: TRBJ2-5; d_gene: TRBD2; v_gene: TRBV7-9; abundance: .
CDR3aa: CSVEYREGTDTQYF; CDR3nt: TGCAGCGTTGAATACCGGGAGGGCACAGATACGCAGTATTTT; j_gene: TRBJ2-3; d_gene: TRBD2; v_gene: TRBV29-1; abundance: .
CDR3aa: CASSLVESLNGETQYF; CDR3nt: TGTGCCAGCAGCTTAGTTGAGTCCCTAAACGGAGAGACCCAGTACTTC; j_gene: TRBJ2-5; d_gene: .; v_gene: TRBV11-2; abundance: once
CDR3aa: CASSEMGPTDTQYF; CDR3nt: TGCGCCAGCAGTGAGATGGGTCCCACAGATACGCAGTATTTT; j_gene: TRBJ2-3; d_gene: .; v_gene: TRBV10-1; abundance: .
CDR3aa: CASSQRGGDEQYF; CDR3nt: TGCGCCAGCAGCCAGAGAGGGGGCGACGAGCAGTACTTC; j_gene: TRBJ2-7; d_gene: TRBD1; v_gene: TRBV4-1; abundance: .
CDR3aa: CASSPRDRGLSEKLFF; CDR3nt: TGCGCCAGCAGCCCCAGGGACAGGGGTTTGTCGGAAAAACTGTTTTTT; j_gene: TRBJ1-4; d_gene: TRBD1; v_gene: TRBV5-1; abundance: .
CDR3aa: CASSYSASGAYEQYF; CDR3nt: TGTGCCAGCAGTTACTCTGCTAGCGGGGCCTACGAGCAGTACTTC; j_gene: TRBJ2-7; d_gene: TRBD2; v_gene: TRBV6-5; abundance: .
CDR3aa: CASSLHNSPLHF; CDR3nt: TGTGCCAGCAGCCTTCATAATTCACCCCTCCACTTT; j_gene: TRBJ1-6; d_gene: .; v_gene: TRBV14; abundance: .
CDR3aa: CASSFREGAYGELFF; CDR3nt: TGCGCCAGCAGCTTCCGGGAGGGGGCATACGGGGAGCTGTTTTTT; j_gene: TRBJ2-2; d_gene: .; v_gene: TRBV5-1; abundance: .
CDR3aa: CASSWGQSRVYEQYF; CDR3nt: TGCGCCAGCAGCTGGGGACAGAGCCGGGTATACGAGCAGTACTTC; j_gene: TRBJ2-7; d_gene: TRBD1; v_gene: TRBV5-1; abundance: .
CDR3aa: CASSAGASSYEQYF; CDR3nt: TGTGCCAGCAGCGCGGGCGCGAGCTCCTACGAGCAGTACTTC; j_gene: TRBJ2-7; d_gene: .; v_gene: TRBV9; abundance: .
CDR3aa: CASSEMTGLEAFF; CDR3nt: TGTGCCAGCAGTGAAATGACTGGTCTTGAAGCTTTCTTT; j_gene: TRBJ1-1; d_gene: .; v_gene: TRBV6-1; abundance: .
CDR3aa: CASSDTYLADEQYF; CDR3nt: TGTGCCAGCAGCGATACCTACCTCGCGGACGAGCAGTACTTC; j_gene: TRBJ2-7; d_gene: .; v_gene: TRBV9; abundance: .
CDR3aa: CASSSSSGSTYEQYF; CDR3nt: TGTGCCAGCAGCTCATCCAGCGGGAGTACCTACGAGCAGTACTTC; j_gene: TRBJ2-7; d_gene: TRBD2; v_gene: TRBV7-8; abundance: .
CDR3aa: CASSQRTGLETQYF; CDR3nt: TGCGCCAGCAGCCAAAGGACAGGGTTGGAGACCCAGTACTTC; j_gene: TRBJ2-5; d_gene: TRBD1; v_gene: TRBV4-1; abundance: .
CDR3aa: CASSDHQETQYF; CDR3nt: TGTGCCAGCAGTGATCACCAAGAGACCCAGTACTTC; j_gene: TRBJ2-5; d_gene: .; v_gene: TRBV25-1; abundance: .
CDR3aa: CASSLVEEDYGYTF; CDR3nt: TGTGCCAGCAGCTTAGTTGAGGAGGACTATGGCTACACCTTC; j_gene: TRBJ1-2; d_gene: .; v_gene: TRBV7-2; abundance: .
CDR3aa: CASSVGQKETQYF; CDR3nt: TGTGCCAGCAGCGTGGGACAGAAAGAGACCCAGTACTTC; j_gene: TRBJ2-5; d_gene: TRBD1; v_gene: TRBV7-9; abundance: .
CDR3aa: CASHTGENYGYTF; CDR3nt: TGTGCCAGCCATACAGGAGAGAACTATGGCTACACCTTC; j_gene: TRBJ1-2; d_gene: .; v_gene: TRBV13; abundance: .
CDR3aa: CASSLGSDEKLFF; CDR3nt: TGTGCCAGCAGCCTCGGTTCAGATGAAAAACTGTTTTTT; j_gene: TRBJ1-4; d_gene: .; v_gene: TRBV27; abundance: .
CDR3aa: CASSADSSSYNEQFF; CDR3nt: TGTGCCAGCAGTGCGGACAGTAGCTCCTACAATGAGCAGTTCTTC; j_gene: TRBJ2-1; d_gene: .; v_gene: TRBV2; abundance: few
CDR3aa: CASSEARVYTGELFF; CDR3nt: TGTGCCAGCAGTGAAGCTAGGGTTTACACCGGGGAGCTGTTTTTT; j_gene: TRBJ2-2; d_gene: .; v_gene: TRBV6-1; abundance: .
CDR3aa: CASSPGLRDTQYF; CDR3nt: TGTGCCAGCAGTCCGGGACTTCGGGATACGCAGTATTTT; j_gene: TRBJ2-3; d_gene: .; v_gene: TRBV27; abundance: .
CDR3aa: CASSLIADRGDRTGELFF; CDR3nt: TGTGCCAGCAGCTTAATAGCCGACAGGGGAGATAGGACCGGGGAGCTGTTTTTT; j_gene: TRBJ2-2; d_gene: TRBD1; v_gene: TRBV7-9; abundance: .
CDR3aa: CASRRGGWQETQYF; CDR3nt: TGTGCCAGCCGTCGCGGGGGATGGCAAGAGACCCAGTACTTC; j_gene: TRBJ2-5; d_gene: TRBD2; v_gene: TRBV11-2; abundance: .
CDR3aa: CASSLLKRTEAFF; CDR3nt: TGTGCCAGCAGCTTACTGAAGAGAACTGAAGCTTTCTTT; j_gene: TRBJ1-1; d_gene: .; v_gene: TRBV11-2; abundance: .
CDR3aa: CAWQSNRNQGLNYGYTF; CDR3nt: TGTGCCTGGCAGTCAAACAGGAACCAAGGCCTTAACTATGGCTACACCTTC; j_gene: TRBJ1-2; d_gene: .; v_gene: TRBV30; abundance: .
CDR3aa: CASSLSVQETQYF; CDR3nt: TGTGCCAGCAGTTTATCAGTCCAAGAGACCCAGTACTTC; j_gene: TRBJ2-5; d_gene: .; v_gene: TRBV27; abundance: .
CDR3aa: CASTNGPYNEQFF; CDR3nt: TGTGCCAGCACTAACGGTCCCTACAATGAGCAGTTCTTC; j_gene: TRBJ2-1; d_gene: .; v_gene: TRBV27; abundance: .
CDR3aa: CASSLGPGTMNTEAFF; CDR3nt: TGTGCCAGCAGCTTGGGGCCGGGGACCATGAACACTGAAGCTTTCTTT; j_gene: TRBJ1-1; d_gene: .; v_gene: TRBV7-9; abundance: .
CDR3aa: CASSPLRQGNYEQYF; CDR3nt: TGTGCCAGCAGTCCCCTACGACAGGGAAACTACGAGCAGTACTTC; j_gene: TRBJ2-7; d_gene: TRBD1; v_gene: TRBV28; abundance: .
CDR3aa: CASLGGRGPYEQYF; CDR3nt: TGTGCCAGCCTCGGCGGGAGGGGACCCTACGAGCAGTACTTC; j_gene: TRBJ2-7; d_gene: TRBD2; v_gene: TRBV7-9; abundance: .
CDR3aa: CASSPDRYSTYEQYF; CDR3nt: TGCGCCAGCAGCCCTGACAGGTATTCGACCTACGAGCAGTACTTC; j_gene: TRBJ2-7; d_gene: .; v_gene: TRBV4-3; abundance: .
CDR3aa: CASSLGRGLGANVLTF; CDR3nt: TGTGCCAGCAGCTTAGGCAGGGGGCTGGGGGCCAACGTCCTGACTTTC; j_gene: TRBJ2-6; d_gene: TRBD1; v_gene: TRBV7-8; abundance: .
CDR3aa: CASSYGGSGELFF; CDR3nt: TGTGCCAGCAGTTACGGAGGGAGCGGGGAGCTGTTTTTT; j_gene: TRBJ2-2; d_gene: .; v_gene: TRBV6-5; abundance: .
CDR3aa: CASRQAYEQYF; CDR3nt: TGTGCCAGCAGACAGGCGTACGAGCAGTACTTC; j_gene: TRBJ2-7; d_gene: .; v_gene: TRBV11-2; abundance: .
CDR3aa: CAWSVQSGELFF; CDR3nt: TGTGCCTGGAGTGTACAATCCGGGGAGCTGTTTTTT; j_gene: TRBJ2-2; d_gene: .; v_gene: TRBV30; abundance: few
CDR3aa: CASSRLGGGNQPQHF; CDR3nt: TGTGCCAGCAGTCGGCTCGGGGGAGGCAATCAGCCCCAGCATTTT; j_gene: TRBJ1-5; d_gene: .; v_gene: TRBV6-1; abundance: once
CDR3aa: CASSLGGLDTQYF; CDR3nt: TGTGCCAGCAGCTTGGGGGGCTTAGATACGCAGTATTTT; j_gene: TRBJ2-3; d_gene: .; v_gene: TRBV5-6; abundance: .
CDR3aa: CASSPGEAATEAFF; CDR3nt: TGTGCCAGCAGTCCTGGGGAGGCAGCGACTGAAGCTTTCTTT; j_gene: TRBJ1-1; d_gene: .; v_gene: TRBV6-5; abundance: .
CDR3aa: CASSARTEYNEQFF; CDR3nt: TGTGCCAGCAGTGCGCGGACAGAATACAATGAGCAGTTCTTC; j_gene: TRBJ2-1; d_gene: .; v_gene: TRBV27; abundance: .